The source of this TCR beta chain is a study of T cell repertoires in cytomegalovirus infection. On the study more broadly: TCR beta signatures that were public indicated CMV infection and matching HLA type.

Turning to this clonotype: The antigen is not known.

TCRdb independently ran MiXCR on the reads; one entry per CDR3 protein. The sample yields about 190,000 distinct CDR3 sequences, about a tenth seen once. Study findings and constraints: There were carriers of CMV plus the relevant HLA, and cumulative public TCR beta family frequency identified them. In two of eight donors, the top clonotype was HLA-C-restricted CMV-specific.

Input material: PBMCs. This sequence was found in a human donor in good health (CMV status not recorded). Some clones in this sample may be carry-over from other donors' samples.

The chain's CDR3 is CASSRQTGAGSPLHF. As DNA, the CDR3 is TGCGCCAGCAGTCGACAAACAGGGGCAGGGTCACCCCTCCACTTT. The rearrangement links TRBV5-1 to TRBJ1-6; TRBD1 matches at 7 bases. Germline CDR1 SGHRS, CDR2 YFSETQ. The CDR3 is 15 residues long. The J segment lost 10 bases and the V segment lost 5 bases, leaving 12 bases of the junction unmatched.